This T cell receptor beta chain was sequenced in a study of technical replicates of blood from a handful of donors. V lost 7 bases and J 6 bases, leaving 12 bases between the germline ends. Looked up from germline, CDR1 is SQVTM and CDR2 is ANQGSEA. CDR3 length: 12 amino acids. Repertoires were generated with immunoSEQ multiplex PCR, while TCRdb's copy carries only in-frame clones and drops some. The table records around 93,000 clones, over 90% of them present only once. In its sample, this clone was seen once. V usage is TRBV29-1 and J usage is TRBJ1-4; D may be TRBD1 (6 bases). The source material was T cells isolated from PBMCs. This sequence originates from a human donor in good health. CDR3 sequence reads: CSGGTPDEKLFF. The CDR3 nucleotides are TGCAGCGGTGGGACACCAGATGAAAAACTGTTTTTT.